This entry describes one T cell receptor beta chain. The antigen remains undetermined. Trimming at V came to 4 bases and at J to 8 bases, leaving 8 bases not matched to a gene. Germline V CDR1 and CDR2: MNHEY, SMNVEV (reference sequence). CDR3 size: 14 residues. This sample stems from a study of shared clonotypes between healthy human individuals. The method was immunoSEQ multiplex PCR; TCRdb's version includes in-frame clones alone and lacks a portion of them. The sample has roughly 760,000 clones; less than 85% are singletons. Overall study findings and caveats: Between a few donors, naive CD4 clonotypes were shared at a level of about 5%. The study found lower generation probabilities in non-shared clonotypes than in those shared by all four donors. Larger estimated richness was generally seen in naive subsets than in memory subsets.

The sequence was collected from a woman in her thirties in good health. J is TRBJ1-2 and V is TRBV27; TRBD1 agrees at 9 bases. The sample consisted of memory CD4+ T cells sorted from blood. Sample subset: CD45RA-negative fraction. The CDR3 DNA sequence: TGTGCCAGCAGTTGGGGGACAGGGCAGGGGGGCTACACCTTC. Translating gives CASSWGTGQGGYTF.